The TCR beta chain described here comes from a study of early T cells in non-severe SARS-CoV-2 infection. The overall study: The authors sequenced bulk RNA from unsorted whole blood, leaving chains unpaired.

Attached unique molecular identifiers marked individual cDNA molecules. TCRdb reprocessed the 5' RACE reads with MiXCR, giving one entry per CDR3 protein. The data show some 100,000 distinct CDR3 sequences, roughly 15% seen once. Many counts were recorded for this clonotype. The material sequenced was whole blood. The clonotype originates from an adult who was a healthcare worker with PCR-confirmed SARS-CoV-2 infection or an uninfected control (not recorded which).

CDR3 coding DNA: TGTGCCAGCAGCTTTCATGCAGGGGGTGGTTACGAGCAGTACGTC. Amino acids: CASSFHAGGGYEQYV. The chain has TRBV7-2 and TRBJ2-7, with 7 bases identical to TRBD1. This CDR3 region has 15 residues. The V gene's germline CDR1 is SGHTA and CDR2 FQGNSA. V gave up 3 bases and J gave up 4 bases; unmatched junction bases: 9.